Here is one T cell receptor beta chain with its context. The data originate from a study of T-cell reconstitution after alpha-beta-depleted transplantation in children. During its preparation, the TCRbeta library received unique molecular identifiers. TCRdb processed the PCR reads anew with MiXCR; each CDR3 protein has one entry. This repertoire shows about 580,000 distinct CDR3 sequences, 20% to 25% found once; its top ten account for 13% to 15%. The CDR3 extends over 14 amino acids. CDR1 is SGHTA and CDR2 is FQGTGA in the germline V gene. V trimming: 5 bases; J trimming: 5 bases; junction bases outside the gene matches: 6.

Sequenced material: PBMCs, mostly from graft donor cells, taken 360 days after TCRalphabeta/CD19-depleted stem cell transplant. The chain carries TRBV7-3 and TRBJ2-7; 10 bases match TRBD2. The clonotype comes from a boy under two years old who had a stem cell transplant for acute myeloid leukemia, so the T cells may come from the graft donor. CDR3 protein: CASSQSGGAHEQYF. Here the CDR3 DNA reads TGTGCCAGCAGCCAGAGCGGGGGGGCCCACGAGCAGTACTTC.